This T cell receptor (beta chain) came from a study of cytomegalovirus exposure and HLA in healthy donors (dated by TCRdb to between 2016 and 2019). For the wider study: According to a later analysis, the 120 validation repertoires were produced on the same platform as the roughly 600 repertoires of the first cohort. The aim of the study was to test whether cataloging public T cell receptors could identify signatures of past pathogen exposure. Along with the approximately 700-subject first cohort, a separate validation cohort of around 120 different subjects was used. High-throughput TCR immunosequencing, statistical association of individual TCRs with disease status, and machine learning were combined to predict cytomegalovirus infection status.

Trimming takes 9 bases from V and 2 bases from J, and the germline ends sit 11 bases apart. The CDR3 starts with the cysteine, ends with the phenylalanine, and has 13 residues. CDR3 DNA is the only sequence kept; it has 39 bases, read in frame from the first base. CDR1 MGHDK and CDR2 SYGVNS were looked up in the germline V gene. Library preparation employed the immunoSEQ multiplex PCR assay. From the authors' description of their analysis: A statistical classification framework was built for diagnosing cytomegalovirus status from the catalog of TCR beta chain sequences. TCRdb retrieved this table from immuneACCESS and kept in-frame rearrangements only. Not all clones are present; in checked studies, unresolved V genes account for under half, and no reason is known for the remainder. V and J calls and clone size are given by that table; D and trimming were obtained from the DNA. The sample yields 55,000 to 75,000 clones; about 91% were counted once. Under 5.5% of the sample goes to the ten largest clones.

Overall study outcomes, separate from this receptor: All 110 or so repertoires were used to score co-occurrence in the validation cohort in a later analysis, because that analysis had no HLA typing for the cohort. Of the cluster scores, 90% to 95% were above 0 in a later analysis, which found that TCRs clustered in the first cohort also tended to co-occur in the 95 to 150 validation repertoires. Most TCR sequences were observed very rarely across donors, whereas some public TCRs were present in many individuals. Cytomegalovirus status was reported to be diagnosed by the classifier with high specificity and sensitivity in both the original and validation cohorts. A few of the identified cytomegalovirus-associated TCR beta chains were confirmed in vitro to be specific for cytomegalovirus antigens. The study gave a list of about 160 TCR beta chains associated with cytomegalovirus. According to the authors, the approach could potentially be generalized to other disease states and immunological phenotypes.

With regard to this clone: Its cognate antigen has yet to be identified. Base qualities are not at hand, and no much larger clone is one base apart.

Donors formed part of the validation cohort, which comprised 120 subjects and was distinct from the first cohort of under 850 subjects. This chain is built from TRBV25-1 and TRBJ1-3, with TRBD1 perhaps the D gene, on 5 matching bases. Sequenced input: PBMCs. The TCR originated in a young man in good health and CMV-seropositive. DNA sequence: TGTGCCAGTACGGGGGGGACTGGAAACACCATATATTTT. The resulting protein is CASTGGTGNTIYF.